These 8 T cell receptor beta chains originate from one sample sequenced in a study of blood T cell repertoires in COVID-19. Data came from immunoSEQ multiplex PCR; TCRdb stores just in-frame clones and leaves some out. The sample carries 300,000 to 450,000 clones, roughly 86% recorded once. The sequencing input was peripheral blood. These receptors all stem from a human donor with acute or convalescent COVID-19. The donor label of this sample is uncertain.

This chain uses TRBV13 with TRBJ2-7; TRBD1 matches at 7 bases. V gave up 5 bases and J gave up 0 bases; unmatched junction bases: 10. The CDR3 is made up of 16 amino acids. Per germline, CDR1 PRHDT and CDR2 FYEKMQ (reference sequence). In nucleotides, the CDR3 is TGTGCCAGCAGCCTCTCGACAGGGCCCTACTCCTACGAGCAGTACTTC. Encoded protein: CASSLSTGPYSYEQYF.

Here the CDR3 reads CASSFQGVLSDYGYTF. DNA of the CDR3: TGTGCCAGCAGTTTTCAGGGGGTTTTAAGCGACTATGGCTACACCTTC. The genes are TRBV27 and TRBJ1-2; 7 bases align to TRBD1. V shed 3 bases, J shed 3 bases, and the junction held 10 bases outside the gene matches. Germline V gives CDR1 MNHEY, CDR2 SMNVEV (reference sequence). CDR3 length: 16 amino acids.

This sequence joins TRBV7-2 and TRBJ1-6, with unresolved D. Germline V gene lookup returns CDR1 SGHTA and CDR2 FQGNSA. Deletions cut 1 base from V and 9 bases from J, with 10 bases between. The CDR3 loop spans 14 amino acids. In nucleotides, the CDR3 is TGTGCCAGCAGCTTAGAATCGGCGGTTTCACCCCTCCACTTT. Its translation is CASSLESAVSPLHF. The whole variable domain, remainder taken from reference TRBV7-2 and TRBJ1-6, is GAGVSQSPSNKVTEKGKDVELRCDPISGHTALYWYRQSLGQGLEFLIYFQGNSAPDKSGLPSDRFSAERTGGSVSTLTIQRTQQEDSAVYLCASSLESAVSPLHFGNGTRLTVT.

This clone was seen only once. This chain links TRBV5-1 with TRBJ2-1, with D unresolved. Deletions cut 6 bases from V and 10 bases from J, with 11 bases between. Germline V gives CDR1 SGHRS, CDR2 YFSETQ. The CDR3 has 11 amino acids. The CDR3 DNA reads as TGCGCCAGCACTTTAGCCGGGGAGCAGTTCTTC. It yields the protein CASTLAGEQFF.

The chain employs TRBV28 and TRBJ1-2; TRBD1 matches at 8 bases. The CDR3 covers 15 residues. V gave up 2 bases and J gave up 2 bases; unmatched junction bases: 4. Per germline, CDR1 MDHEN and CDR2 SYDVKM. DNA of the CDR3: TGTGCCAGCAGTTTAACAGGGGGGAAAAACTATGGCTACACCTTC. Translation: CASSLTGGKNYGYTF.

The chain couples TRBV3-1 (or the pseudogene TRBV3-2) to TRBJ1-4, with D maybe TRBD1 (6 bases). The CDR3 runs to 15 residues. CDR1 is LGHDT, CDR2 YNNKEL, per germline (reference sequence). V was pared by 3 bases and J by 7 bases, with 15 bases between. The CDR3 loop reads CASSQTRQAVEKLFF. DNA for the CDR3: TGTGCCAGCAGCCAGACGAGACAGGCGGTTGAAAAACTGTTTTTT.

A single count supports this clone. The chain uses TRBV18 and TRBJ2-7, with a weak D call TRBD2 (5 bases). This CDR3 spans 14 amino acids. Germline values: CDR1 KGHSH, CDR2 LQKENI. Trimming cost V 6 bases and J 0 bases, with 12 bases left between them. CDR3 in amino acids: CASSLASGSYEQYF. The CDR3 nucleotides read TGTGCCAGCTCCCTGGCCAGCGGCTCCTACGAGCAGTACTTC.

V usage is TRBV19 and J usage is TRBJ2-1, with 14 nucleotides matching TRBD2. Trimming at V came to 3 bases and at J to 8 bases, leaving 9 bases not matched to a gene. Germline values: CDR1 LNHDA, CDR2 SQIVND (reference sequence). CDR3 length equals 17 residues. The CDR3 DNA follows: TGTGCCAGTAGTATCCCCTCGGGACTAGCGGGAGTAGATGAGCAGTTCTTC. It encodes CASSIPSGLAGVDEQFF.